Included here is one T cell receptor (beta chain) sequence, with context. One entry per CDR3 protein results from TCRdb running MiXCR on the RT-PCR reads. The table shows about 700,000 distinct CDR3 sequences, with over 12% occurring only once. The junction had 5 bases not matched to a gene; V was cut back by 5 bases and J by 2 bases. This CDR3 has 16 amino acids. CDR1 KGHDR and CDR2 SFDVKD come from the germline V gene. The TCR comes from a female donor in good health, serving as a healthy control. V usage is TRBV24-1 and J usage is TRBJ2-2; TRBD1 aligns across 9 bases. Sequenced: memory CD4+ T cells from blood. This CDR3 is CATSGGQGRNTGELFF. CDR3 nucleotides: TGTGCCACCAGTGGGGGACAGGGTAGAAACACCGGGGAGCTGTTTTTT.